These 14 T cell receptor beta chains originate from one sample sequenced in a study of identical twins. MiXCR, applied by TCRdb to the 5' RACE reads, yields one record per CDR3 protein. Here the sample spans approximately 260,000 distinct CDR3 sequences, roughly 8.7% being singletons. The same data also went into a second study, on yellow fever vaccine responses in identical twins.

The sequencing sample was made of CD8+ T cells sorted from blood. All receptors derive from a woman younger than 30 in good health.

The CDR3 reads CATSSGEPHYGYTF. CDR3 bases: TGTGCCACCAGTTCCGGGGAGCCACATTATGGCTACACCTTC. The V gene is TRBV24-1, the J gene TRBJ1-2; D gene unclear. This CDR3 has 14 residues. The V gene's germline CDR1 is KGHDR and CDR2 SFDVKD. The V end lost 6 bases, the J end lost 5 bases, and 15 bases lay between the germline ends.

The chain uses TRBV7-6 and TRBJ2-1, with D unclear. From germline, CDR1 is SGHVS and CDR2 FNYEAQ. V dropped 4 bases and J dropped 3 bases, with 10 bases sitting between them. The CDR3 runs 14 residues. The CDR3 nucleotides read TGTGCCAGCAGCTCTCAAAGCGACTACAATGAGCAGTTCTTC. It yields the protein CASSSQSDYNEQFF.

The chain links TRBV28 to TRBJ2-7; no firm D call. The ends were cut back, 2 bases at V and 5 bases at J, with 4 bases in the middle. The CDR3 covers 11 residues. CDR1 MDHEN and CDR2 SYDVKM come from the germline V gene. Here the CDR3 reads CASSLVNEQYF. CDR3 sequence (DNA): TGTGCCAGCAGTTTAGTGAACGAGCAGTACTTC. Filled out from reference TRBV28 and TRBJ2-7, the complete variable domain reads DVKVTQSSRYLVKRTGEKVFLECVQDMDHENMFWYRQDPGLGLRLIYFSYDVKMKEKGDIPEGYSVSREKKERFSLILESASTNQTSMYLCASSLVNEQYFGPGTRLTVT.

Ten or more counts support this clonotype. The chain carries TRBV11-2 and TRBJ2-1, with D perhaps matching TRBD2 (6 bases). There are 12 residues in the CDR3. Germline V gene sequence: CDR1 SGHAT, CDR2 FQNNGV. With 5 bases removed from V and 4 bases from J, the gap between germline ends came to 6 bases. The CDR3 DNA is TGTGCCAGCAGCGCGGGATACAATGAGCAGTTCTTC. Its translation is CASSAGYNEQFF. The full variable domain, in which reference TRBV11-2 and TRBJ2-1 provide the parts outside the CDR3, is EAGVAQSPRYKIIEKRQSVAFWCNPISGHATLYWYQQILGQGPKLLIQFQNNGVVDDSQLPKDRFSAERLKGVDSTLKIQPAKLEDSAVYLCASSAGYNEQFFGPGTRLTVL.

This clonotype was observed a handful of times. The DNA for the CDR3 is TGTGCCAGCAGTTACTCGCAAGTGAACCAAGAGACCCAGTACTTC. Its translation is CASSYSQVNQETQYF. This chain connects TRBV6-2 or TRBV6-3 to TRBJ2-5; D is undetermined. Germline CDR1 MNHEY, CDR2 SVGEGT. V was pared by 0 bases and J by 0 bases, with 8 bases between. The CDR3 is 15 amino acids.

This clonotype was found many times. The chain employs TRBV4-1 and TRBJ2-3, with 8 bases aligning to TRBD1. This CDR3 comprises 15 residues. Germline loops: CDR1 MGHRA, CDR2 YSYEKL. Trimming removed 1 base from V and 4 bases from J; junction bases left unmatched: 4. The CDR3 here is CASSQGTGSPDTQYF. In nucleotides, the CDR3 is TGCGCCAGCAGCCAAGGGACAGGGAGCCCAGATACGCAGTATTTT.

This clonotype came up many times. The V and J genes are TRBV4-3 and TRBJ2-5; maybe TRBD2 (5 bases). With 2 bases removed from V and 0 bases from J, the gap between germline ends came to 13 bases. CDR1 and CDR2 from the germline V gene are LGHNA and YSLEER. The CDR3 runs 16 residues. The CDR3 nucleotides are TGCGCCAGCAGCCAAACGCGGGCCGAGTACCAAGAGACCCAGTACTTC. It translates to CASSQTRAEYQETQYF.

This rearrangement joins TRBV11-2 to TRBJ2-7; a possible D gene is TRBD2 (5 bases). CDR1 and CDR2 (germline): SGHAT, FQNNGV. This CDR3 region has 15 residues. V was pared by 2 bases and J by 5 bases, with 16 bases between. The CDR3 reads CASSLSSRGSDEQYF. CDR3 DNA sequence: TGTGCCAGCAGCTTATCCAGCCGAGGGTCTGACGAGCAGTACTTC.

A few counts support this clonotype. The V gene is TRBV28, the J gene TRBJ2-7; 11 bases agree with TRBD2. In germline, CDR1 is MDHEN, CDR2 SYDVKM. This CDR3 spans 17 amino acids. J gave up 0 bases and V 4 bases, and 8 bases lay outside the gene matches. In DNA form, the CDR3 reads TGTGCCAGCAGTTACCCTCCGGGACTAGCGGCCTCCTACGAGCAGTACTTC. Protein sequence: CASSYPPGLAASYEQYF.

This clonotype was seen only a few times. V is TRBV5-1 and J is TRBJ2-1, with D uncertain. Germline loops: CDR1 SGHRS, CDR2 YFSETQ. V lost 6 bases, J lost 7 bases, and 8 bases lay in between. This CDR3 has 11 amino acids. CDR3 loop: CASTFGNEQFF. CDR3 in DNA: TGCGCCAGCACGTTTGGGAATGAGCAGTTCTTC.

This clonotype was counted only a few times. J is TRBJ1-3 and V is TRBV15; TRBD1 matches 9 bases. The CDR3 length is 15 residues. The V and J ends lost 5 bases and 2 bases, in that order; junction bases with no gene match: 4. The germline CDR1 and CDR2 sequences are LNHNV and YYDKDF (reference sequence). CDR3 DNA: TGTGCCACCAGCGTCGGACAGGGGACTGGAAACACCATATATTTT. Amino acids: CATSVGQGTGNTIYF.

The chain carries TRBV5-1 and TRBJ2-1; 12 positions agree with TRBD2. Germline CDR1 SGHRS, CDR2 YFSETQ. V shed 4 bases, J shed 5 bases, and the junction held 4 bases outside the gene matches. This CDR3 region has 15 residues. The CDR3 sequence is CASSVLAGGDNEQFF. CDR3 sequence (DNA): TGCGCCAGCAGCGTGCTAGCGGGAGGGGACAATGAGCAGTTCTTC.

Written as DNA, the CDR3 is TGTGCCAGCAGCCCTCTGACTAGCGAGGACACCGGGGAGCTGTTTTTT. Translated, it gives CASSPLTSEDTGELFF. The J gene is TRBJ2-2, the V gene TRBV7-9; 8 positions agree with TRBD2. The CDR3 sequence is 16 residues long. Trimming removed 5 bases from V and 3 bases from J; junction bases left unmatched: 8. Germline V gives CDR1 SEHNR, CDR2 FQNEAQ (reference sequence).

This clonotype was recorded at least ten times. The chain recombines TRBV7-2 with TRBJ2-3; 10 bases are shared with TRBD2. Germline assignment: CDR1 SGHTA and CDR2 FQGNSA. The V and J ends lost 3 bases and 6 bases, in that order; junction bases with no gene match: 9. The CDR3 runs 16 residues. DNA for the CDR3: TGTGCCAGCAGCTTTCCTAGCGGGAGAGGTTTTGATACGCAGTATTTT. Translation: CASSFPSGRGFDTQYF.